Below are 3 T cell receptor beta chains sequenced from a single sample in a study of cytomegalovirus exposure and HLA in healthy donors. Assay: immunoSEQ multiplex PCR; the TCRdb copy retains only in-frame clones and omits some. The profile shows approximately 100,000 clones, approximately 93% of them singletons. Sequencing was done on a sample of PBMCs. The receptors were gathered from a woman in her thirties in good health and CMV-seropositive.

This clone was seen a single time. The chain uses TRBV27 and TRBJ2-7; 8 nucleotides line up with TRBD1. This CDR3 has 14 amino acids. The V gene's germline CDR1 is MNHEY and CDR2 SMNVEV (reference sequence). The trim removed 5 bases at V and 2 bases at J, leaving 5 bases unmatched. The DNA for the CDR3 is TGTGCCAGCAGTACGACAGGGGCCCCCTACGAGCAGTACTTC. Protein product: CASSTTGAPYEQYF.

V and J are TRBV10-1 and TRBJ2-7, with a tentative D call TRBD2 (6 bases). The CDR3 runs 16 residues. V was trimmed by 9 bases and J by 4 bases, leaving 25 bases between them. Germline V gene sequence: CDR1 WNHNN, CDR2 SYGVQD (reference sequence). The CDR3 bases are TGCGCCAGGGGACCGGGGCGGGACGGTTTTTCTTACGAGCAGTACTTC. It is translated as CARGPGRDGFSYEQYF.

V is TRBV19 and J is TRBJ1-3; D remains ambiguous. Per germline, CDR1 LNHDA and CDR2 SQIVND (reference sequence). The CDR3 has 14 amino acids. Trimming removed 9 bases from V and 0 bases from J, with 12 bases in between. CDR3 amino acids: CASTTPHSGNTIYF. CDR3 DNA sequence: TGTGCCAGCACGACTCCCCACTCTGGAAACACCATATATTTT.